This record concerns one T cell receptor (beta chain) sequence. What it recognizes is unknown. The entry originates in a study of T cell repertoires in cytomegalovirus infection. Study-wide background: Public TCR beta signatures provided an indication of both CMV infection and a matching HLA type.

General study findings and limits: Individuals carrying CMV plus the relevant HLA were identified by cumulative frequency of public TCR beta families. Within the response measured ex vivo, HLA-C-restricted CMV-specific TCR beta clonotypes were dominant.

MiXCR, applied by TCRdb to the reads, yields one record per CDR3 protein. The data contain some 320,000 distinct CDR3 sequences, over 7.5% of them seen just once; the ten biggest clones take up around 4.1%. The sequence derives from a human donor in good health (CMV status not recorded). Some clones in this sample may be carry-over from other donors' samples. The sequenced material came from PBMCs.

The CDR3 nucleotides read TGTGCCACCAGACAGACTAGCGGGGTATACAATGAGCAGTTCTTC. It is translated as CATRQTSGVYNEQFF. The chain couples TRBV15 to TRBJ2-1, with 11 bases lining up with TRBD2. Germline lookup yields CDR1 LNHNV and CDR2 YYDKDF (reference sequence). V lost 6 bases and J lost 4; bases outside the gene matches: 5. CDR3 length equals 15 residues.